This entry concerns a single TCR beta chain. This entry is derived from a study of blood T cell repertoires in COVID-19. This CDR3 spans 15 amino acids. Trimming at V came to 0 bases and at J to 7 bases, leaving 3 bases not matched to a gene. Germline values: CDR1 KGHDR, CDR2 SFDVKD. Method: immunoSEQ multiplex PCR; TCRdb's copy keeps in-frame clones and lacks some. The repertoire holds a few hundred thousand clones, with around 86% as singletons. The sample comprised peripheral blood. The sequence was obtained from a woman between 40 and 50 years old who had recovered from COVID-19. V is TRBV24-1 and J is TRBJ2-1; 9 nucleotides match TRBD2. The CDR3 sequence: CATSDLEREANEQFF. In DNA, the CDR3 is TGTGCCACCAGTGATTTGGAGCGGGAGGCGAATGAGCAGTTCTTC.